The next 2 T cell receptor beta chains were all read from a single sample in a study of CD8 T cells in ankylosing spondylitis. TCRdb used MiXCR to reprocess the 5' RACE reads, holding one entry per CDR3 protein. The table records around 130,000 distinct CDR3 sequences, around 7% of them present only once. The sequenced material came from blood, either unsorted or a sorted T cell fraction (not recorded which). The receptors originated from a male donor with ankylosing spondylitis or in good health (not recorded which).

This clonotype was counted at least ten times. J is TRBJ1-1 and V is TRBV20-1, with D unresolved. The CDR3 loop spans 15 amino acids. The V end was cut by 4 bases, the J end by 1 base, with 16 bases between. CDR1 is DFQATT and CDR2 is SNEGSKA in the germline V gene (reference sequence). The CDR3 DNA reads TGCAGTGCTACAACTCCGCACGGCAGGAACACTGAAGCTTTCTTT. It codes for CSATTPHGRNTEAFF.

This clonotype has at least ten counts. The chain combines TRBV9 with TRBJ1-1; maybe TRBD1 (5 bases). The V end was cut by 3 bases, the J end by 6 bases, with 9 bases between. Germline CDR1 reads SGDLS; CDR2 reads YYNGEE. CDR3 size: 12 residues. Written as DNA, the CDR3 is TGTGCCAGCAGCGGGGACGATCCTGAAGCTTTCTTT. Protein: CASSGDDPEAFF. The full variable domain, in which reference TRBV9 and TRBJ1-1 provide the parts outside the CDR3, is DSGVTQTPKHLITATGQRVTLRCSPRSGDLSVYWYQQSLDQGLQFLIQYYNGEERAKGNILERFSAQQFPDLHSELNLSSLELGDSALYFCASSGDDPEAFFGQGTRLTVV.